This is a list of T cell receptor beta chains from one sample in a study of T cell repertoires in cytomegalovirus infection. Using its own MiXCR run on the reads, TCRdb lists one record per CDR3 protein. This repertoire shows roughly 300,000 distinct CDR3 sequences, roughly 26% found once; its top ten account for approximately 15%. Sequenced input: PBMCs. The source is a human donor in good health (CMV status not recorded). Some clones in this sample may be carry-over from other donors' samples. Both conserved end residues are part of each CDR3. Fields, in order: CDR3 protein, CDR3 DNA, V gene, J gene, D gene, clone size. A D gene is named only where the DNA matches it firmly. A row's size may be missing; if present it is once, few, many or a size class.

CASSPRLAGGTGELFF,TGTGCCAGCAGCCCGCGACTAGCGGGAGGCACCGGGGAGCTGTTTTTT,TRBV7-8,TRBJ2-2,TRBD2,many
CASGLGWAEAFF,TGTGCCAGTGGACTAGGGTGGGCTGAAGCTTTCTTT,TRBV2,TRBJ1-1,-,-
CASSPRRDRDEKLFF,TGTGCCAGCAGCCCCCGCCGGGACAGAGATGAAAAACTGTTTTTT,TRBV11-2,TRBJ1-4,TRBD1,once
CASSVEETQYF,TGTGCCAGCAGTGTAGAAGAGACCCAGTACTTC,TRBV2,TRBJ2-5,-,-
CAISVTGGATDTQYF,TGTGCCATCAGTGTTACAGGGGGCGCTACAGATACGCAGTATTTT,TRBV10-3,TRBJ2-3,TRBD1,-
CASSLRQRGNNEQFF,TGCGCCAGCAGCTTGCGGCAACGGGGGAACAATGAGCAGTTCTTC,TRBV5-1,TRBJ2-1,-,-
CASSSFDTNEQYF,TGTGCCAGCAGCTCGTTTGATACCAACGAGCAGTACTTC,TRBV7-2,TRBJ2-7,-,many
CASRRGLAKNIQYF,TGTGCCAGCAGAAGGGGACTAGCCAAAAACATTCAGTACTTC,TRBV12-3/TRBV12-4,TRBJ2-4,-,-
CASSYSTSRGNQPQHF,TGTGCCAGCAGTTACTCGACGAGTAGGGGCAATCAGCCCCAGCATTTT,TRBV6-2/TRBV6-3,TRBJ1-5,-,-
CASSLWGMGETQYF,TGTGCCAGCAGTTTATGGGGGATGGGGGAGACCCAGTACTTC,TRBV28,TRBJ2-5,-,few
CASSEQGVNSPLHF,TGTGCCAGCAGCGAACAGGGAGTTAATTCACCCCTCCACTTT,TRBV7-3,TRBJ1-6,-,-
CASSLSQNTEAFF,TGTGCCAGCAGTTTGAGTCAGAACACTGAAGCTTTCTTT,TRBV12-3/TRBV12-4,TRBJ1-1,-,many
CASRDTGGLYNEQFF,TGTGCCAGCAGGGACACAGGGGGCCTCTACAATGAGCAGTTCTTC,TRBV6-1,TRBJ2-1,TRBD1,few
CASSSRVSANQPQHF,TGTGCCAGCAGTTCCCGGGTTAGCGCCAATCAGCCCCAGCATTTT,TRBV7-2,TRBJ1-5,-,-
CASSQGHLNTGELFF,TGTGCCAGCAGCCAGGGACACCTCAACACCGGGGAGCTGTTTTTT,TRBV7-6,TRBJ2-2,-,few
CATSRGVGLTRGNTEAFF,TGTGCCACCAGCAGAGGAGTGGGGTTAACCCGGGGGAACACTGAAGCTTTCTTT,TRBV15,TRBJ1-1,-,-
CAISESRAGVTDNEQFF,TGTGCCATCAGTGAGTCAAGGGCGGGAGTGACGGACAATGAGCAGTTCTTC,TRBV10-3,TRBJ2-1,TRBD2,-
CASSPRNTEEKLFF,TGTGCCAGCTCACCACGGAACACCGAGGAAAAACTGTTTTTT,TRBV18,TRBJ1-4,-,-
CASSSWTSGRAREQFF,TGTGCCAGCAGCTCCTGGACTAGCGGGAGGGCCCGGGAGCAGTTCTTC,TRBV7-9,TRBJ2-1,TRBD2,few
CASGRDRQETQYF,TGTGCCAGCGGCCGGGACAGGCAAGAGACCCAGTACTTC,TRBV11-2,TRBJ2-5,TRBD1,few
CASGLGAGASEGYTF,TGTGCTAGTGGTTTGGGGGCAGGCGCCTCGGAAGGCTACACCTTC,TRBV12-5,TRBJ1-2,-,few
CSGGRQSQETQYF,TGCAGCGGGGGTCGGCAGTCCCAAGAGACCCAGTACTTC,TRBV29-1,TRBJ2-5,-,-
CASSLEARGAPLHF,TGTGCCAGCAGCTTAGAGGCAAGGGGGGCACCCCTCCACTTT,TRBV7-9,TRBJ1-6,-,many
CSARPRPGQGVGQPQHF,TGCAGTGCCAGACCGAGACCGGGACAGGGGGTAGGACAGCCCCAGCATTTT,TRBV20-1,TRBJ1-5,TRBD1,-
CASSVDGGNQPQHF,TGTGCCAGCAGTGTAGACGGAGGGAATCAGCCCCAGCATTTT,TRBV6-1,TRBJ1-5,-,many
CASSFGRVTEAFF,TGCGCCAGCAGCTTTGGCAGGGTGACTGAAGCTTTCTTT,TRBV5-1,TRBJ1-1,-,-
CASREAGTGTMRYTF,TGTGCCAGCAGAGAAGCCGGGACAGGGACTATGCGCTACACCTTC,TRBV28,TRBJ1-2,TRBD1,-
CAISETGKPGNTIYF,TGTGCCATCAGTGAAACAGGGAAGCCTGGAAACACCATATATTTT,TRBV10-3,TRBJ1-3,-,-
CASSSRTSRYTDTQYF,TGTGCCAGCAGTTCGCGGACTAGCCGTTACACAGATACGCAGTATTTT,TRBV6-1,TRBJ2-3,TRBD2,-
CASLRDSYEQYF,TGTGCCAGCTTGCGGGACTCCTACGAGCAGTACTTC,TRBV28,TRBJ2-7,-,few
CASSLTASLSYEQYF,TGTGCCAGCAGCTTGACAGCATCTTTATCCTACGAGCAGTACTTC,TRBV7-9,TRBJ2-7,-,many
CASTRDGHSNQPQHF,TGTGCCAGCACCAGAGACGGACATAGCAATCAGCCCCAGCATTTT,TRBV6-2/TRBV6-3,TRBJ1-5,-,many
CASSSTGILSYNEQFF,TGCGCCAGCAGTTCGACAGGGATCCTCTCCTACAATGAGCAGTTCTTC,TRBV5-1,TRBJ2-1,TRBD1,-
CASGPGRLNYGYTF,TGTGCCAGCGGCCCGGGACGCCTAAACTATGGCTACACCTTC,TRBV19,TRBJ1-2,-,-
CASRKAGLANTGELFF,TGTGCCAGCAGAAAGGCGGGGTTGGCGAACACCGGGGAGCTGTTTTTT,TRBV2,TRBJ2-2,-,-
CASVREETQYF,TGTGCCAGCGTACGAGAGGAGACCCAGTACTTC,TRBV2,TRBJ2-5,-,-
CASSVAGLLETQYF,TGTGCCAGCAGCGTAGCCGGGCTGTTGGAGACCCAGTACTTC,TRBV9,TRBJ2-5,-,-
CASSLPLTLSQPLNTIYF,TGTGCCAGCAGTTTACCCCTTACCCTCAGCCAGCCATTAAACACCATATATTTT,TRBV28,TRBJ1-3,-,many
CASSLSGQGNPNYGYTF,TGTGCCAGCAGTTTATCGGGACAGGGTAACCCTAACTATGGCTACACCTTC,TRBV28,TRBJ1-2,TRBD1,few
CASSQGGGNTEAFF,TGTGCCAGCAGCCAAGGGGGCGGGAACACTGAAGCTTTCTTT,TRBV7-2,TRBJ1-1,TRBD1,many
CASSTKDRGKINQPQHF,TGTGCCAGCAGTACAAAGGACAGGGGAAAGATAAATCAGCCCCAGCATTTT,TRBV27,TRBJ1-5,TRBD1,-
CASSDGTASSYEQYF,TGTGCCAGCAGCGACGGGACAGCCAGCTCCTACGAGCAGTACTTC,TRBV5-6,TRBJ2-7,TRBD1,-
CASIRVGSYNEQFF,TGTGCCAGCATTAGGGTTGGGAGTTACAATGAGCAGTTCTTC,TRBV6-1,TRBJ2-1,-,-
CATSDLAESYNEQFF,TGTGCCACCAGTGACTTAGCGGAGTCCTACAATGAGCAGTTCTTC,TRBV24-1,TRBJ2-1,-,many
CASSSHDRKNTEAFF,TGCGCCAGCAGCTCACACGACAGGAAGAACACTGAAGCTTTCTTT,TRBV5-1,TRBJ1-1,-,-